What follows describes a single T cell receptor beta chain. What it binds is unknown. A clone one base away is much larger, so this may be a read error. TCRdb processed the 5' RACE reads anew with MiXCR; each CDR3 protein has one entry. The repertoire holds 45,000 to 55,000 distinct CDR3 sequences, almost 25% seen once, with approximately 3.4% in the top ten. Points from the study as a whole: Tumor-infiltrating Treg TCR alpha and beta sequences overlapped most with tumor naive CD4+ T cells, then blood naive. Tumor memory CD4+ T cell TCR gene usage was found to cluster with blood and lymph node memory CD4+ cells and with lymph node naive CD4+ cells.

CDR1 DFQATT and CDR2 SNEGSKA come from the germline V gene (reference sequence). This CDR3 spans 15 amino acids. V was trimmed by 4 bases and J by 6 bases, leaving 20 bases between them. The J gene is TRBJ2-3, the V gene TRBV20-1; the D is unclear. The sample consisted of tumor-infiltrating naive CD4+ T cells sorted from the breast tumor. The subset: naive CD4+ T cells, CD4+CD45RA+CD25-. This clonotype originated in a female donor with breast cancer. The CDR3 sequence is CSAISRASRTDTQYF. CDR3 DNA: TGCAGTGCTATCAGTAGGGCTTCCCGTACGGATACGCAGTATTTT.